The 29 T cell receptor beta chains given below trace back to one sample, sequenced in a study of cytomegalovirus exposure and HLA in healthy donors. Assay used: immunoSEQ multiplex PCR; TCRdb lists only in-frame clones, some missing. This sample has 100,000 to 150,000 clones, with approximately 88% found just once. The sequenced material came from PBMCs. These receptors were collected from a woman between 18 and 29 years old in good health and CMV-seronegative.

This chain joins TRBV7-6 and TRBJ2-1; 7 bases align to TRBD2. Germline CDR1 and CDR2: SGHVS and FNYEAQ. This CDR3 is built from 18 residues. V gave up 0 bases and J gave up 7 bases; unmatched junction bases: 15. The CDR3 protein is CASSLAGGRGGASNEQFF. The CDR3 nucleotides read TGTGCCAGCAGCTTAGCGGGAGGGCGAGGTGGGGCTAGTAATGAGCAGTTCTTC.

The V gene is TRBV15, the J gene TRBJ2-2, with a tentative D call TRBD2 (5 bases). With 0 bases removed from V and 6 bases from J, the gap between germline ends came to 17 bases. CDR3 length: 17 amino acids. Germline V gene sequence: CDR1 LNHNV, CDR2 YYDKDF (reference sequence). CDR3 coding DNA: TGTGCCACCAGCAGAGATCGACCTAGCATTTTCGCCGGGGAGCTGTTTTTT. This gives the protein CATSRDRPSIFAGELFF.

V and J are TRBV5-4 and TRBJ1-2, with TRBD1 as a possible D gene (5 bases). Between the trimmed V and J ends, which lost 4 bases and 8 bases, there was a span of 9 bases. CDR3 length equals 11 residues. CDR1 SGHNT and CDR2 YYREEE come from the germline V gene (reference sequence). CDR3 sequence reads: CASSKGPGYTF. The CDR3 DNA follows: TGTGCCAGCAGCAAGGGGCCCGGCTACACCTTC.

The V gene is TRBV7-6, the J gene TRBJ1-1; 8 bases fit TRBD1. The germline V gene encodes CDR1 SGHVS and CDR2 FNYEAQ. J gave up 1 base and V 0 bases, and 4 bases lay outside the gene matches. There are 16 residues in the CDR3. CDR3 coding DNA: TGTGCCAGCAGCTTAGCCCCCGGACAGGGGAACACTGAAGCTTTCTTT. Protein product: CASSLAPGQGNTEAFF.

CDR3 DNA sequence: TGCGCCAGCTCACCGGGACAGAACTACGAGCAGTACTTC. This sequence encodes CASSPGQNYEQYF. V is TRBV10-2 and J is TRBJ2-7, with 7 bases identical to TRBD1. This CDR3 is built from 13 residues. V was pared by 8 bases and J by 3 bases, with 7 bases of the junction left unmatched. Germline V CDR1 and CDR2: WSHSY, SAAADI.

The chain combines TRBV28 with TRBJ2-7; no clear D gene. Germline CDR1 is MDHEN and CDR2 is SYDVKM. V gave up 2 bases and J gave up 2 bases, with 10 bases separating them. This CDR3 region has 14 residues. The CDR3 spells CASSLRRSPYEQYF. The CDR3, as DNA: TGTGCCAGCAGTTTACGCAGGTCACCCTACGAGCAGTACTTC.

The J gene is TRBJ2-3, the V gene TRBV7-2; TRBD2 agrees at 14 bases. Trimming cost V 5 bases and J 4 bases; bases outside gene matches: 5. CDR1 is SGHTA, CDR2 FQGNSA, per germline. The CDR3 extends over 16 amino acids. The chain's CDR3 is CASSDGLAGGSDTQYF. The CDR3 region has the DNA TGTGCCAGCAGCGACGGACTAGCGGGAGGTTCAGATACGCAGTATTTT.

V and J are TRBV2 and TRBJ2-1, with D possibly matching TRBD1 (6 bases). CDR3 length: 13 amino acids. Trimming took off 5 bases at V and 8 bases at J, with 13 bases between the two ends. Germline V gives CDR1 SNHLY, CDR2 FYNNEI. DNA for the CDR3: TGTGCCAGCAGTCCCTCTTCAGGGGATGAGCAGTTCTTC. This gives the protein CASSPSSGDEQFF.

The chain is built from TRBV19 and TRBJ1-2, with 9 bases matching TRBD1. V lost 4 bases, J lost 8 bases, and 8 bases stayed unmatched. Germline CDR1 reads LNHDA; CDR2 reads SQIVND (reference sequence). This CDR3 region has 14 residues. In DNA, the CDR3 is TGTGCCAGTAGTACTCAACAGGGGGCACGCGGCTACACCTTC. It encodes CASSTQQGARGYTF.

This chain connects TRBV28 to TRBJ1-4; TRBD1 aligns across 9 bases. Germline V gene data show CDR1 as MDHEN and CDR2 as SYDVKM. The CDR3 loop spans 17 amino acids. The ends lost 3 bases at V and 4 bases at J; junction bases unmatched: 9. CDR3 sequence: CASSLEGQGISNEKLFF. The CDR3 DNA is TGTGCCAGCAGTTTGGAAGGACAGGGGATTAGTAATGAAAAACTGTTTTTT. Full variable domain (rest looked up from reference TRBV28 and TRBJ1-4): DVKVTQSSRYLVKRTGEKVFLECVQDMDHENMFWYRQDPGLGLRLIYFSYDVKMKEKGDIPEGYSVSREKKERFSLILESASTNQTSMYLCASSLEGQGISNEKLFFGSGTQLSVL.

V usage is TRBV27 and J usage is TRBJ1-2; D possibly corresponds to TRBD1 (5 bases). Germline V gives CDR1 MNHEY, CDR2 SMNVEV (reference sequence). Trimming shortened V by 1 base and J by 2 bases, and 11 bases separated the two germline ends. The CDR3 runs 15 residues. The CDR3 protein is CASSLFGTQNYGYTF. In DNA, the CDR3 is TGTGCCAGCAGTTTATTCGGGACTCAAAACTATGGCTACACCTTC.

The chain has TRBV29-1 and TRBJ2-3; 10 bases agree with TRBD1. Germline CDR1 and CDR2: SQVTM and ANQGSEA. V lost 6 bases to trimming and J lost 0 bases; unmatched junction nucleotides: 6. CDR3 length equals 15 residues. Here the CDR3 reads CSVTGGYSSTDTQYF. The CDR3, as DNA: TGCAGCGTGACAGGGGGCTACTCTAGCACAGATACGCAGTATTTT.

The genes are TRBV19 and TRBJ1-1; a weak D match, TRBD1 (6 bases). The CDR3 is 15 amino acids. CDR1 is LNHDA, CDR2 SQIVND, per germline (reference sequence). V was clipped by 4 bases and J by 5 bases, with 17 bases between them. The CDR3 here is CASSRHRVFRTEAFF. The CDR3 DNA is TGTGCCAGTAGTAGACACAGGGTTTTTCGGACTGAAGCTTTCTTT.

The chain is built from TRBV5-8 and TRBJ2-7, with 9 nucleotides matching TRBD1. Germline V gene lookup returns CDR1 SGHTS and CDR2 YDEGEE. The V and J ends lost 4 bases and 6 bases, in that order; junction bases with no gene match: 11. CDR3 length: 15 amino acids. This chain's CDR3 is CASSPLGTGKSEQYF. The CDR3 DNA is TGTGCCAGCAGCCCCCTCGGGACAGGGAAGTCCGAGCAGTACTTC.

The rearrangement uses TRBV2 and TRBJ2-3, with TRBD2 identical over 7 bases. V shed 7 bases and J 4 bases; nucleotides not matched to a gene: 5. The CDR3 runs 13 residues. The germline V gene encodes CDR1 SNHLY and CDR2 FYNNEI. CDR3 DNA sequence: TGTGCCAGCATTTTAGCGGGCCCAGATACGCAGTATTTT. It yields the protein CASILAGPDTQYF.

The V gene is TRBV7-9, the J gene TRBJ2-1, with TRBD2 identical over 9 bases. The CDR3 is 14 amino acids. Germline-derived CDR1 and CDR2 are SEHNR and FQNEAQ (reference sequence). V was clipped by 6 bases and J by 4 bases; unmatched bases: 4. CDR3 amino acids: CASSGREGYNEQFF. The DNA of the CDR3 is TGTGCCAGCAGTGGGCGGGAGGGATACAATGAGCAGTTCTTC.

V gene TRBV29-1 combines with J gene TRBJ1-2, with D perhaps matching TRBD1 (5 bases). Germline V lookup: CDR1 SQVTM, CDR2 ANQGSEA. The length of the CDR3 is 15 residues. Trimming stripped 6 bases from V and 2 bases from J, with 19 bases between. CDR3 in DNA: TGCAGCGTAACCTCCCCCTTGGGGGGAAACTATGGCTACACCTTC. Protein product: CSVTSPLGGNYGYTF.

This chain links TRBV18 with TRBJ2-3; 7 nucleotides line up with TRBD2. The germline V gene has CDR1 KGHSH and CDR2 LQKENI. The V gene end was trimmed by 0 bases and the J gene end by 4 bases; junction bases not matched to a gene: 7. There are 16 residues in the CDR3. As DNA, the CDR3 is TGTGCCAGCTCACCACCGGGAAAGCGGGGAGCAGATACGCAGTATTTT. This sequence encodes CASSPPGKRGADTQYF.

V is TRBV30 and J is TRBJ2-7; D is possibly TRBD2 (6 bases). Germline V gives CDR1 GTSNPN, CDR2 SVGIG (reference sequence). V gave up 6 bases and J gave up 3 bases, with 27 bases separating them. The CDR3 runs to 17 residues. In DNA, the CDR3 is TGTGCCTGCCGGGTCGGGGGTCTTCTTGCGTCCAACTACGAGCAGTACTTC. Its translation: CACRVGGLLASNYEQYF.

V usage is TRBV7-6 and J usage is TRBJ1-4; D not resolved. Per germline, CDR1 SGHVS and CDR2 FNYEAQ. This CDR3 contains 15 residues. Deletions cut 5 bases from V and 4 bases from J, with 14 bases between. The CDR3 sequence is CASSREEASNEKLFF. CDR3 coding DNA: TGTGCCAGCAGCCGCGAGGAGGCTAGTAATGAAAAACTGTTTTTT.

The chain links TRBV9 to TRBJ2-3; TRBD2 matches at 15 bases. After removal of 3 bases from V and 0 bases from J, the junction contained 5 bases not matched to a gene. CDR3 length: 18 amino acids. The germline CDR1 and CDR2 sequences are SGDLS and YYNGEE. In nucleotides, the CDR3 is TGTGCCAGCAGCGCCGGACTAGCGGGAGGGCCGAGCACAGATACGCAGTATTTT. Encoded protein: CASSAGLAGGPSTDTQYF.

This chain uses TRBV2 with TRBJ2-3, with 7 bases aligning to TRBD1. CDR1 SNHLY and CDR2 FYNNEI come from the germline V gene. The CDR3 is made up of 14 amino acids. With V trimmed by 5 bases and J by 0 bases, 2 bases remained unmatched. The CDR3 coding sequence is TGTGCCAGCAGTAAGGACAGGAGCACAGATACGCAGTATTTT. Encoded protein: CASSKDRSTDTQYF.

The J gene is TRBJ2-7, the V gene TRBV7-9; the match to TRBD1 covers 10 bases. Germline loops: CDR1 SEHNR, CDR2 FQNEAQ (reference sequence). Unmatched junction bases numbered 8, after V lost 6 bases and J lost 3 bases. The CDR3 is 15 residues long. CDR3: CASRPRRDRGYEQYF. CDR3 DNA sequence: TGTGCCAGCAGGCCCCGCCGGGACAGGGGCTACGAGCAGTACTTC.

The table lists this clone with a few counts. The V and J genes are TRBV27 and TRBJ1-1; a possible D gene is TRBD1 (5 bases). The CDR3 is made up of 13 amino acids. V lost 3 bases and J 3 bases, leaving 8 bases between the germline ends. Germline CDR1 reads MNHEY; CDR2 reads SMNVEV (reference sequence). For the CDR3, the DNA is TGTGCCAGCAGTTTCGCAGGGCACACTGAAGCTTTCTTT. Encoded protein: CASSFAGHTEAFF.

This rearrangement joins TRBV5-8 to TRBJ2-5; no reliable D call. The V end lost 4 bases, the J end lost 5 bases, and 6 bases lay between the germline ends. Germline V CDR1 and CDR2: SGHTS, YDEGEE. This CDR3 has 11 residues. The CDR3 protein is CASSPAETQYF. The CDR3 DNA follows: TGTGCCAGCAGCCCCGCGGAGACCCAGTACTTC.

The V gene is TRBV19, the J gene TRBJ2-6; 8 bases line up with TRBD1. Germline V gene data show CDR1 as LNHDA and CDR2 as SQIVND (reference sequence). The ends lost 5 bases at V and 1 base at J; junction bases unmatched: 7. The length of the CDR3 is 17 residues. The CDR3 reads CASSPRDRPSGANVLTF. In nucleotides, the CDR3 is TGTGCCAGTAGTCCCAGGGACAGGCCGTCTGGGGCCAACGTCCTGACTTTC.

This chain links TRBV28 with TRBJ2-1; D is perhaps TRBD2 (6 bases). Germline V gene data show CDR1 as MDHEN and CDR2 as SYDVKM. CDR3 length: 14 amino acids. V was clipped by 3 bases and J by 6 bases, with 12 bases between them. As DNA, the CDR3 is TGTGCCAGCAGTTTCGGGGGACTGCTCAATGAGCAGTTCTTC. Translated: CASSFGGLLNEQFF.

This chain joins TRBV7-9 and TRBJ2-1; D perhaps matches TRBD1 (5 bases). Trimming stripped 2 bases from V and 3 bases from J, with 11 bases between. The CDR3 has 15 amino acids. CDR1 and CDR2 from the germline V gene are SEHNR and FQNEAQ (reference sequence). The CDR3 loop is CASSLKGLNYNEQFF. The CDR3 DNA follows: TGTGCCAGCAGCTTAAAGGGGCTGAACTACAATGAGCAGTTCTTC.

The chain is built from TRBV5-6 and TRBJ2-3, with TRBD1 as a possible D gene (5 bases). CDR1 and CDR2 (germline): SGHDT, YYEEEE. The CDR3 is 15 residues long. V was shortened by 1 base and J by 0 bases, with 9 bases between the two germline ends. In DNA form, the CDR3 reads TGTGCCAGCAGCTTGATATACAGGAGCACAGATACGCAGTATTTT. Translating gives CASSLIYRSTDTQYF.